These 19 T cell receptor beta chains were sequenced from one sample in a study of cytomegalovirus exposure and HLA in healthy donors (dated by TCRdb to the late 2010s). Receptors were amplified or captured by the immunoSEQ multiplex PCR assay. For the multiplex PCR, a mixture combining 60 forward primers for TCR Vbeta segments and 13 reverse primers for TCR Jbeta segments was used. The table comes from immuneACCESS by way of TCRdb, which keeps in-frame sequences with V and J called. Part of the clones is missing from these tables; in studies checked, under half for an unresolved V gene and the rest for unknown reasons. The sample has about 110,000 clones on record, roughly 70% of them singletons. Roughly 11% of the sample is in the top ten clones. The sequencing input was PBMCs. The receptors were sampled from a man aged 35-49 years in good health and CMV-seropositive.

This rearrangement joins TRBV9 to TRBJ2-1; D perhaps matches TRBD1 (5 bases). There are 14 residues in the CDR3. From germline, CDR1 is SGDLS and CDR2 YYNGEE. V lost 0 bases and J lost 7, with 11 bases in between. This chain's CDR3 is CASSVGQGGNEQFF. The CDR3 coding sequence is TGTGCCAGCAGCGTAGGTCAGGGTGGGAATGAGCAGTTCTTC.

The rearrangement joins TRBV27 to TRBJ2-3; D is undetermined. CDR1 MNHEY and CDR2 SMNVEV come from the germline V gene (reference sequence). This CDR3 is built from 14 residues. Trimming took 3 bases from V and 2 from J, leaving 9 bases between them. CDR3 in amino acids: CASSFQADTDTQYF. As DNA, the CDR3 is TGTGCCAGCAGTTTTCAGGCAGACACAGATACGCAGTATTTT.

The CDR3, as DNA: TGTGCCAGCAGCCCCACTCACGGTCGGAACACTGAAGCTTTCTTT. It is translated as CASSPTHGRNTEAFF. This chain uses TRBV7-8 with TRBJ1-1; D gene unclear. V lost 5 bases to trimming and J lost 1 base, with 14 bases between them. This CDR3 has 15 amino acids. Germline loops: CDR1 SGHVS, CDR2 FQNEAQ.

The rearrangement links TRBV4-3 to TRBJ2-3; a possible D gene is TRBD2 (6 bases). V lost 0 bases, J lost 4 bases, and 17 bases lay in between. The CDR3 contains 17 residues. The germline gives CDR1 LGHNA, CDR2 YSLEER. The CDR3 region has the DNA TGCGCCAGCAGCCAAGATGCCCCCCGGAGGGGCCCAGATACGCAGTATTTT. Translating gives CASSQDAPRRGPDTQYF.

This clone was seen a few times. The CDR3 DNA reads TGCGCCAGCAGCTTGGGACAGGGGGTACCAGATACGCAGTATTTT. It specifies CASSLGQGVPDTQYF. The chain employs TRBV5-1 and TRBJ2-3, with 9 positions matching TRBD1. The CDR3 has 15 amino acids. Germline CDR1 SGHRS, CDR2 YFSETQ. V shed 0 bases, J shed 4 bases, and the junction held 3 bases outside the gene matches.

The gene calls are TRBV7-9 and TRBJ2-7, with D hard to call. Germline CDR1 is SEHNR and CDR2 is FQNEAQ (reference sequence). Trimming removed 2 bases from V and 3 bases from J, with 5 bases in between. The CDR3 runs 12 residues. CDR3 nucleotide sequence: TGTGCCAGCAGCTTACTAAACTACGAGCAGTACTTC. Its protein is CASSLLNYEQYF.

The J gene is TRBJ2-3, the V gene TRBV5-4; weak D call: TRBD2 (6 bases). Germline loops: CDR1 SGHNT, CDR2 YYREEE (reference sequence). V gave up 4 bases and J gave up 2 bases, with 17 bases separating them. The CDR3 sequence is 16 residues long. CDR3 residues: CASSPGTPLTTDTQYF. Here the CDR3 DNA reads TGTGCCAGCAGCCCCGGGACTCCCTTGACCACAGATACGCAGTATTTT.

The chain uses TRBV11-2 and TRBJ1-2; D may be TRBD1 (6 bases). Trimming stripped 1 base from V and 5 bases from J, with 14 bases between. Germline CDR1 SGHAT, CDR2 FQNNGV. This CDR3 spans 15 amino acids. As DNA, the CDR3 is TGTGCCAGCAGCTTAGGAGCAGGGGCAGGATATGGCTACACCTTC. Amino acids: CASSLGAGAGYGYTF.

V usage is TRBV6-5 and J usage is TRBJ2-1; a possible D gene is TRBD2 (6 bases). This CDR3 is built from 14 residues. From germline, CDR1 is MNHEY and CDR2 SVGAGI. With 4 bases removed from V and 9 bases from J, the gap between germline ends came to 16 bases. In DNA, the CDR3 is TGTGCCAGCAGTTCCGGGGGAGGCGGCGGTGAGCAGTTCTTC. This codes for CASSSGGGGGEQFF.

A few counts support this clone. The rearrangement links TRBV5-1 to TRBJ1-5; TRBD1 agrees at 7 bases. V trimming: 4 bases; J trimming: 9 bases; junction bases outside the gene matches: 7. The CDR3 has 13 amino acids. Germline V gene sequence: CDR1 SGHRS, CDR2 YFSETQ. This CDR3 reads CASSEGQSSPQHF. The CDR3 DNA sequence: TGCGCCAGCAGCGAGGGACAGTCGTCGCCCCAGCATTTT. Variable domain in full (rest from reference TRBV5-1 and TRBJ1-5): KAGVTQTPRYLIKTRGQQVTLSCSPISGHRSVSWYQQTPGQGLQFLFEYFSETQRNKGNFPGRFSGRQFSNSRSEMNVSTLELGDSALYLCASSEGQSSPQHFGDGTRLSIL.

V gene TRBV9 combines with J gene TRBJ2-3; no clear D gene. From germline, CDR1 is SGDLS and CDR2 YYNGEE. The CDR3 is made up of 15 amino acids. Trimming left V 4 bases short and J 2 bases short, with 14 bases between. CDR3 amino acids: CASSPDGGHTDTQYF. The CDR3 DNA follows: TGTGCCAGCAGCCCCGACGGCGGTCACACAGATACGCAGTATTTT.

The V call is TRBV5-8, the J call TRBJ1-2, with D uncertain. This CDR3 spans 16 amino acids. V dropped 2 bases and J dropped 5 bases, with 19 bases sitting between them. The germline V gene has CDR1 SGHTS and CDR2 YDEGEE. This CDR3 is CASSFAGWALGYGYTF. CDR3 bases: TGTGCCAGCAGCTTCGCTGGGTGGGCGCTTGGGTATGGCTACACCTTC.

The chain has TRBV9 and TRBJ2-7, with TRBD1 matching 7 bases. Germline CDR1 is SGDLS and CDR2 is YYNGEE. This CDR3 region has 14 residues. V was pared by 0 bases and J by 2 bases, with 2 bases of the junction left unmatched. The CDR3: CASSVGTGAYEQYF. The DNA of the CDR3 is TGTGCCAGCAGCGTAGGGACAGGTGCCTACGAGCAGTACTTC.

The chain uses TRBV7-9 and TRBJ2-2; D is perhaps TRBD1 (5 bases). Germline V gives CDR1 SEHNR, CDR2 FQNEAQ (reference sequence). This CDR3 has 16 residues. V was cut by 5 bases and J by 0 bases, with 13 bases left in between. The DNA for the CDR3 is TGTGCCAGCAGCGACTCTTGGGGCCCGAACACCGGGGAGCTGTTTTTT. Translated: CASSDSWGPNTGELFF.

The chain carries TRBV28 and TRBJ2-6; D possibly corresponds to TRBD1 (7 bases). Trimming took off 6 bases at V and 4 bases at J, with 13 bases between the two ends. Germline V gives CDR1 MDHEN, CDR2 SYDVKM. This CDR3 comprises 15 residues. CDR3 nucleotide sequence: TGTGCCAGCAGCCCAGGGGGGTTGGGGGCCAACGTCCTGACTTTC. Translated, it gives CASSPGGLGANVLTF. The entire variable domain, with the rest obtained from reference TRBV28 and TRBJ2-6, is as follows: DVKVTQSSRYLVKRTGEKVFLECVQDMDHENMFWYRQDPGLGLRLIYFSYDVKMKEKGDIPEGYSVSREKKERFSLILESASTNQTSMYLCASSPGGLGANVLTFGAGSRLTVL.

A single count supports this clone. This chain connects TRBV6-5 to TRBJ2-3; D possibly corresponds to TRBD1 (6 bases). This CDR3 comprises 15 residues. Trimming took off 2 bases at V and 4 bases at J, with 13 bases between the two ends. The germline CDR1 and CDR2 sequences are MNHEY and SVGAGI. The CDR3 DNA sequence: TGTGCCAGCAGTTACAGGGCAGGGGCGTCAGATACGCAGTATTTT. It codes for CASSYRAGASDTQYF.

This clone has a handful of counts. The chain combines TRBV11-3 with TRBJ2-1; D perhaps matches TRBD2 (7 bases). The CDR3 sequence is 12 residues long. The germline V gene encodes CDR1 SGHNT and CDR2 YENEEA. V dropped 9 bases and J dropped 8 bases, with 14 bases sitting between them. The CDR3, as DNA: TGTGCCAGTCGCGGGGGCGGGGATGAGCAGTTCTTC. As protein: CASRGGGDEQFF.

This sequence joins TRBV27 and TRBJ1-1, with 8 bases matching TRBD1. The CDR3 runs 13 residues. The germline V gene has CDR1 MNHEY and CDR2 SMNVEV (reference sequence). Trimming at V came to 5 bases and at J to 3 bases, leaving 2 bases not matched to a gene. CDR3 sequence (DNA): TGTGCCAGCAGTCTACAGGGGGACACTGAAGCTTTCTTT. Translation: CASSLQGDTEAFF.

This chain joins TRBV28 and TRBJ2-2; TRBD1 matches at 9 bases. CDR1 and CDR2 (germline): MDHEN, SYDVKM. There are 17 residues in the CDR3. The ends lost 5 bases at V and 4 bases at J; junction bases unmatched: 11. CDR3 coding DNA: TGTGCCAGCAGTCACCCACCACAGGGGGCGCGCACCGGGGAGCTGTTTTTT. Translation: CASSHPPQGARTGELFF.